One T cell receptor (beta chain) is described in this entry. CDR3 length: 15 amino acids. Germline V gene sequence: CDR1 DFQATT, CDR2 SNEGSKA (reference sequence). Deletions cut 3 bases from V and 2 bases from J, with 14 bases between. With a J-beta primer mix and a sample-barcoded 5' primer, a second PCR ran roughly 7 to 11 cycles. Sequencing yielded, for each sample, at least 3 million paired-end reads carrying CDR3. TCRdb reprocessed the 5' RACE reads with MiXCR, giving one entry per CDR3 protein. Counted here are around 1.5 million distinct CDR3 sequences, approximately 59% occurring once; the ten biggest clones make up about 6.7%. The data stem from a study of blood T cells in healthy people across ages.

The receptor's source is a man aged 18 to 35 in good health. The chain employs TRBV20-1 and TRBJ2-1; no reliable D call. Material: blood. DNA for the CDR3: TGCAGTGCTAGTGATGACTCCCCCGCCTACAATGAGCAGTTCTTC. Residues: CSASDDSPAYNEQFF.